A selection of T cell receptor beta chains follows, all from one sample in a study of cytomegalovirus exposure and HLA in healthy donors. Clones were read by immunoSEQ multiplex PCR, and TCRdb kept only the in-frame ones, dropping some. Here the sample spans about 190,000 clones, around 78% being singletons. The source material was PBMCs. The receptors were sampled from a woman between 25 and 40 years old in good health and CMV-seropositive. Each CDR3 is given with its conserved first and last residue. D genes are given only for firm matches. Part of the rows lack a size; the others show once, few, many or a class for expanded clones.

j_call d_call clone_size v_call cdr3_aa cdr3_nt
TRBJ2-1 - - TRBV7-2 CASSLFRQYEQFF TGTGCCAGCAGCTTATTCCGACAGTATGAGCAGTTCTTC
TRBJ1-4 - - TRBV30 CAWSRSLTNEKLFF TGTGCCTGGAGTCGTTCTTTAACTAATGAAAAACTGTTTTTT
TRBJ2-3 - - TRBV4-3 CASSQDRSIGIYTDTQYF TGCGCCAGCAGCCAAGATCGATCGATTGGCATTTACACAGATACGCAGTATTTT
TRBJ2-7 - - TRBV5-6 CASSWGTGFSYEQYF TGTGCCAGCAGCTGGGGTACAGGTTTCTCCTACGAGCAGTACTTC
TRBJ1-2 TRBD1 - TRBV7-9 CASSPTGQGAGGYTF TGTGCCAGCAGCCCGACGGGACAGGGGGCTGGTGGCTACACCTTC
TRBJ2-1 - - TRBV6-6 CATSVFGSYNEQFF TGTGCCACTTCCGTATTCGGGTCCTACAATGAGCAGTTCTTC
TRBJ2-7 TRBD2 - TRBV5-1 CASSWGSRTSGRYEQYF TGCGCCAGCAGCTGGGGGTCTAGGACTAGCGGGAGATATGAGCAGTACTTC
TRBJ2-7 TRBD2 - TRBV2 CASRGSGTSGRAGSFYEQYF TGTGCCAGCAGGGGTTCCGGGACTAGCGGGAGGGCCGGCTCCTTCTACGAGCAGTACTTC
TRBJ2-7 - - TRBV18 CASSLTTDSYEQYF TGTGCCAGCTCATTAACGACAGATAGCTACGAGCAGTACTTC
TRBJ1-5 - many TRBV6-1 CASSEGAGLNQPQHF TGTGCCAGCAGTGAAGGGGCAGGTTTAAATCAGCCCCAGCATTTT
TRBJ2-5 - - TRBV7-9 CSSNQGGPGETQYF TGTTCCAGCAACCAAGGGGGTCCGGGAGAGACCCAGTACTTC
TRBJ1-2 - - TRBV12-5 CASGPKEEKSGYTF TGTGCTAGTGGCCCTAAGGAGGAGAAGAGCGGCTACACCTTC
TRBJ2-7 TRBD1 - TRBV6-6 CASSYRGQASYEQYF TGTGCCAGCAGTTACCGGGGACAGGCCTCCTACGAGCAGTACTTC
TRBJ1-6 TRBD1 - TRBV5-1 CASSSWTGGEGPPLHF TGCGCCAGCAGCTCATGGACAGGGGGAGAGGGTCCACCCCTCCACTTT
TRBJ2-3 - - TRBV9 CASSSGVGTDTQYF TGTGCCAGCTCTTCGGGGGTGGGCACAGATACGCAGTATTTT
TRBJ2-1 TRBD1 - TRBV7-9 CASSSTGQTYNEQFF TGTGCCAGCAGCTCCACGGGACAGACATACAATGAGCAGTTCTTC
TRBJ1-1 - - TRBV30 CAWTGGGTEAFF TGTGCCTGGACGGGAGGGGGAACTGAAGCTTTCTTT
TRBJ1-1 TRBD1 - TRBV4-3 CASSQVLRDRGRGTEAFF TGCGCCAGCAGCCAAGTCCTCCGGGACAGGGGAAGGGGCACTGAAGCTTTCTTT
TRBJ2-5 TRBD2 - TRBV6-1 CASYTGTGRGETQYF TGTGCCAGCTACACAGGAACGGGGAGGGGAGAGACCCAGTACTTC
TRBJ1-1 TRBD1 - TRBV15 CATSRDTIRSGDRGF TGTGCCACCAGCAGAGATACTATAAGGTCGGGAGACAGGGGTTTT
TRBJ2-7 TRBD2 - TRBV28 CASSLSRTSGTYEQYF TGTGCCAGCAGTCTATCGAGGACTAGCGGGACCTACGAGCAGTACTTC
TRBJ2-3 - - TRBV19 CASQRGISTDTQYF TGTGCCAGTCAACGCGGGATTAGCACAGATACGCAGTATTTT
TRBJ2-1 - once TRBV4-2 CASSQEGWSSYNEQFF TGTGCCAGCAGCCAAGAAGGCTGGAGCTCCTACAATGAGCAGTTCTTC
TRBJ1-2 - - TRBV30 CAWLSTGPNYGYTF TGTGCCTGGCTGTCGACAGGACCGAACTATGGCTACACCTTC
TRBJ2-7 - few TRBV27 CASSLSGGSGGEQYF TGTGCCAGCAGTTTATCCGGGGGATCGGGCGGCGAGCAGTACTTC
TRBJ2-3 TRBD2 - TRBV18 CASSPPGQGGTDTQYF TGTGCCAGCTCACCACCTGGGCAGGGAGGGACAGATACGCAGTATTTT
TRBJ1-4 - - TRBV7-9 CASSLVGGGLATNEKLFF TGTGCCAGCAGCTTAGTGGGGGGTGGCCTTGCAACTAATGAAAAACTGTTTTTT
TRBJ2-7 TRBD1 - TRBV5-6 CASSSGTETYEQYF TGTGCCAGCAGCTCCGGGACAGAGACCTACGAGCAGTACTTC
TRBJ1-1 - few TRBV6-6 CASSYPGDPAGAEAFF TGTGCCAGCAGTTACCCCGGGGACCCCGCGGGGGCTGAAGCTTTCTTT
TRBJ2-2 - - TRBV5-5 CASSPRFLAIGELFF TGTGCCAGCAGCCCACGGTTTCTAGCGATCGGGGAGCTGTTTTTT
TRBJ1-2 TRBD1 - TRBV7-9 CASSWDREGYTF TGTGCCAGCAGCTGGGACAGGGAAGGCTACACCTTC
TRBJ1-5 - - TRBV10-2 CASSEVGGAHNQPQHF TGCGCCAGCAGTGAGGTGGGTGGGGCCCACAATCAGCCCCAGCATTTT
TRBJ2-7 TRBD1 - TRBV6-5 CASSQVGTGQHEQYF TGTGCCAGCAGTCAAGTCGGGACAGGGCAGCACGAGCAGTACTTC
TRBJ2-2 - few TRBV5-5 CASSLVRGGAGELFF TGTGCCAGCAGCTTGGTCAGGGGTGGTGCCGGGGAGCTGTTTTTT
TRBJ2-4 TRBD2 - TRBV28 CASSWTSGSNIQYF TGTGCCAGCAGCTGGACTAGCGGGAGCAACATTCAGTACTTC
TRBJ2-6 - - TRBV28 CASSSGQLEGANVLTF TGTGCCAGCAGTTCCGGACAGCTTGAGGGGGCCAACGTCCTGACTTTC
TRBJ2-1 TRBD2 - TRBV10-3 CAISEGSTRTSGNNEQFF TGTGCCATCAGTGAGGGATCGACGCGGACTAGCGGGAACAATGAGCAGTTCTTC
TRBJ1-2 - few TRBV12-2 CASRLGAAGYGYTF TGTGCAAGTCGCTTAGGGGCCGCCGGCTATGGCTACACCTTC
TRBJ2-7 TRBD2 - TRBV29-1 CSVVREGPTYEQYF TGCAGCGTTGTCAGGGAGGGTCCCACCTACGAGCAGTACTTC
TRBJ2-1 TRBD2 - TRBV15 CATSSYSGGANEQFF TGTGCCACCAGCAGTTATAGCGGGGGGGCCAATGAGCAGTTCTTC
TRBJ1-2 - - TRBV4-3 CASSQSAGGNYGYTF TGCGCCAGCAGCCAATCAGCCGGGGGTAACTATGGCTACACCTTC
TRBJ2-3 TRBD2 - TRBV11-1 CASTPSRTGGRDTQYF TGTGCCAGCACCCCCAGCCGGACGGGGGGACGAGATACGCAGTATTTT
TRBJ2-2 TRBD1 few TRBV15 CATSRDGEDRGGNTGELF TGTGCCACCAGCAGAGATGGAGAGGACAGGGGGGGGAACACCGGGGAGCTGTTT
TRBJ2-7 - - TRBV2 CASTRSLSYEQYF TGTGCCAGCACCAGGTCCCTCTCCTACGAGCAGTACTTC
TRBJ2-1 - few TRBV6-7 CASGEGGIDNEQFF TGTGCCAGCGGGGAAGGCGGGATCGACAATGAGCAGTTCTTC
TRBJ2-7 TRBD2 - TRBV11-3 CASSHSGGRSTLSSYEQYF TGTGCCAGCAGCCATTCGGGGGGGCGGTCCACCCTAAGCTCCTACGAGCAGTACTTC
TRBJ1-2 TRBD1 - TRBV11-2 CASSLVGGGTGYTF TGTGCCAGCAGCTTAGTAGGGGGCGGGACAGGCTACACCTTC
TRBJ2-1 TRBD2 - TRBV5-6 CASSAGTTEVGGEQFF TGTGCCAGCAGCGCAGGGACTACTGAGGTTGGGGGTGAGCAGTTCTTC
TRBJ2-3 TRBD1 - TRBV5-1 CASSLDTGVADTQYF TGCGCCAGCAGCTTGGATACAGGGGTGGCAGATACGCAGTATTTT
TRBJ2-7 - - TRBV9 CASSGAGSYEQYF TGTGCCAGCAGCGGGGCGGGCTCCTACGAGCAGTACTTC
TRBJ2-2 - - TRBV6-1 CASTRTPGTGELFF TGTGCCAGCACCCGTACACCGGGCACCGGGGAGCTGTTTTTT
TRBJ2-7 - - TRBV7-8 CASSLDYEQYF TGTGCCAGCAGCCTAGACTACGAGCAGTACTTC
TRBJ1-1 - - TRBV7-9 CASSLGLDRVMNTEAFF TGTGCCAGCAGCTTAGGGTTGGACAGAGTAATGAACACTGAAGCTTTCTTT
TRBJ2-7 TRBD2 - TRBV5-4 CASSMGLAGSYEQYF TGTGCCAGCAGCATGGGACTAGCGGGGTCCTACGAGCAGTACTTC
TRBJ2-2 - many TRBV6-4 CASSDSRDGTGELFF TGTGCCAGCAGTGACTCCCGGGATGGAACCGGGGAGCTGTTTTTT
TRBJ2-3 - - TRBV19 CASSIGSGADTQYF TGTGCCAGTAGTATCGGATCGGGGGCAGATACGCAGTATTTT
TRBJ2-7 - - TRBV6-5 CASSYTVSYEQYF TGTGCCAGCAGTTATACAGTTTCCTACGAGCAGTACTTC